This T cell receptor beta chain was obtained from a study of cytomegalovirus exposure and HLA in healthy donors. The donors (healthy individuals) were bone marrow donors. When sampled, the donors appeared nominally healthy, though they likely had unrecorded immune exposures. The CDR3 is 15 residues long. The V gene lost 7 bases and the J gene lost 3 bases, with 17 bases spanning the gap. Germline V gene data show CDR1 as ENHRY and CDR2 as SYGVKD. PCR used 60 Vbeta primers and 13 Jbeta primers. TCRdb keeps only in-frame clones here, not all; method: immunoSEQ multiplex PCR. This sample has about 150,000 clones, with 85% found just once.

The clonotype was recovered from a boy aged 2-15 years in good health and CMV-seronegative. This chain links TRBV10-3 with TRBJ2-3; D possibly corresponds to TRBD1 (5 bases). The specimen was PBMCs. The CDR3 nucleotides read TGTGCCATCAAAAAGACAGCCCGACGAACAGATACGCAGTATTTT. This codes for CAIKKTARRTDTQYF.